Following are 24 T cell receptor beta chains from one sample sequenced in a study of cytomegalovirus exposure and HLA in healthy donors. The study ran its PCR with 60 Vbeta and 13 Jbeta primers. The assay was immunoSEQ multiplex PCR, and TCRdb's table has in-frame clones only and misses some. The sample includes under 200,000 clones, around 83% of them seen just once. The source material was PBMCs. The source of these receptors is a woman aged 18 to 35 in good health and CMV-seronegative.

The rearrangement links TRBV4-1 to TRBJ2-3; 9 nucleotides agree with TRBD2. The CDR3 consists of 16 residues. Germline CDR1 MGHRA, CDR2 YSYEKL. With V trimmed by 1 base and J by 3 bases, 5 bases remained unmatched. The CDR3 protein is CASSQGVTSGTDTQYF. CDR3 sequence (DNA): TGCGCCAGCAGCCAAGGGGTCACTAGCGGGACAGATACGCAGTATTTT.

In DNA form, the CDR3 reads TGTGCCAGCAGCGGATACGATAGCAATGAGCAGTTCTTC. Translation gives CASSGYDSNEQFF. The rearrangement joins TRBV9 to TRBJ2-1; D is unresolved. Per the germline V gene, CDR1 is SGDLS and CDR2 is YYNGEE. The V end lost 3 bases, the J end lost 6 bases, and 10 bases lay between the germline ends. The CDR3 spans 13 residues.

For the CDR3, the DNA is TGTGCCAGCAGCCAAGATGCGGCAGGGGTAATCAACATTCAGTACTTC. As protein: CASSQDAAGVINIQYF. The V and J genes are TRBV4-2 and TRBJ2-4; perhaps TRBD1 as D (6 bases). V lost 0 bases to trimming and J lost 7 bases, with 16 bases between them. The CDR3 length is 16 residues. Germline V lookup: CDR1 LGHNA, CDR2 YNFKEQ.

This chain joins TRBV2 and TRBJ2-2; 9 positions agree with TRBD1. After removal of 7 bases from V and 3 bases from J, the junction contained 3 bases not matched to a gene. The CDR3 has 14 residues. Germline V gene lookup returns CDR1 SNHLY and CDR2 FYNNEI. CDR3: CASKRQGDTGELFF. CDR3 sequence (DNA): TGTGCCAGCAAACGACAGGGGGACACCGGGGAGCTGTTTTTT.

CDR3 loop: CASSPGDPQRETQYF. In DNA form, the CDR3 reads TGCGCCAGCAGTCCAGGGGACCCCCAGCGGGAGACCCAGTACTTC. This chain uses TRBV4-1 with TRBJ2-5, with D possibly matching TRBD1 (6 bases). Germline V gene sequence: CDR1 MGHRA, CDR2 YSYEKL. V lost 6 bases and J 5 bases, leaving 19 bases between the germline ends. This CDR3 has 15 residues.

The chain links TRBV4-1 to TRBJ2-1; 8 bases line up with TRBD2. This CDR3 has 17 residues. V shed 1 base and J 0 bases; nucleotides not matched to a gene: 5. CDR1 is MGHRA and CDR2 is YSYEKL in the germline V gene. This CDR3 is CASSQGPTSGSYNEQFF. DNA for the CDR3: TGCGCCAGCAGCCAAGGCCCCACTAGCGGCTCCTACAATGAGCAGTTCTTC.

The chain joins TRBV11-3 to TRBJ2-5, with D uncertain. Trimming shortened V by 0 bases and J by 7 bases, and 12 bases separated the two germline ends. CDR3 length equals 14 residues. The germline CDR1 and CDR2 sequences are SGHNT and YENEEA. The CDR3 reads CASSLDDSFRTQYF. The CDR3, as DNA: TGTGCCAGCAGCTTAGATGACTCCTTCCGGACCCAGTACTTC.

In DNA form, the CDR3 reads TGCGCCAGCAGCCGCCTCCCAATAGCGGAAAGTCATTACGAGCAGTACTTC. This translates into CASSRLPIAESHYEQYF. The chain combines TRBV4-1 with TRBJ2-7, with a possible D match to TRBD2 (6 bases). Germline loops: CDR1 MGHRA, CDR2 YSYEKL. V lost 4 bases and J lost 4, with 23 bases in between. The CDR3 spans 17 residues.

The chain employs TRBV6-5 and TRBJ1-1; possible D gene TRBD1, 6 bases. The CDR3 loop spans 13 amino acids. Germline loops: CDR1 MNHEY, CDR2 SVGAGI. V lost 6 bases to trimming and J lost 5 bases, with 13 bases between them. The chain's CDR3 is CASRRGWGTEAFF. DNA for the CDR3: TGTGCCAGCAGGAGGGGGTGGGGGACTGAAGCTTTCTTT.

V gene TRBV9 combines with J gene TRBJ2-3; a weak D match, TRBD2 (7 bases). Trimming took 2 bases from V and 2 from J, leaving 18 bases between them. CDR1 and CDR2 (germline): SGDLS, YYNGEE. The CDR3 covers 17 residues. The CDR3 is CASSVLPRAGHTDTQYF. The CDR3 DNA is TGTGCCAGCAGCGTCCTACCCAGAGCGGGACACACAGATACGCAGTATTTT.

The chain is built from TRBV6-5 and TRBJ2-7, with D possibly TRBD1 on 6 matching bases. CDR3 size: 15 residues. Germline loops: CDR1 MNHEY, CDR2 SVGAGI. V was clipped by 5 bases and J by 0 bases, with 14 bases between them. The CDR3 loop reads CASSPTGTLSYEQYF. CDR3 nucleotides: TGTGCCAGCAGTCCCACCGGGACACTCTCCTACGAGCAGTACTTC.

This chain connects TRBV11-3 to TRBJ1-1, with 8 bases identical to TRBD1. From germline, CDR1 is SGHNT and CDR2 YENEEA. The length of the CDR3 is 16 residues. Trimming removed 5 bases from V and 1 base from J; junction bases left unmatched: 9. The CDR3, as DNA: TGTGCCAGCAGCCCCGACAGGGGAAATGAGAACACTGAAGCTTTCTTT. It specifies CASSPDRGNENTEAFF.

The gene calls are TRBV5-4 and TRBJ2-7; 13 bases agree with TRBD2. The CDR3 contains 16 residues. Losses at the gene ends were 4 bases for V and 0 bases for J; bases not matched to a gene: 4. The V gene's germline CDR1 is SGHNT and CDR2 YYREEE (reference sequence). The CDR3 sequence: CASSLGLAGPSYEQYF. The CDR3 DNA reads TGTGCCAGCAGCCTGGGACTAGCGGGACCCTCCTACGAGCAGTACTTC.

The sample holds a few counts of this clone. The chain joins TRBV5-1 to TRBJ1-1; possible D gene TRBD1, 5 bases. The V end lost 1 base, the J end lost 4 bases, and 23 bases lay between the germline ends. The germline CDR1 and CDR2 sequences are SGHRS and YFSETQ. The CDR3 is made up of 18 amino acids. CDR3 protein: CASSLPSFPGLVITEAFF. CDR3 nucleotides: TGCGCCAGCAGCTTGCCTTCTTTTCCAGGGTTAGTTATCACTGAAGCTTTCTTT.

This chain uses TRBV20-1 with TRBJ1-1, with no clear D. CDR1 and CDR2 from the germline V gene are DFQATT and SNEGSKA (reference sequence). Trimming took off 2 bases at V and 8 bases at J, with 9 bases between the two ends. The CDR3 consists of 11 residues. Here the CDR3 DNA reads TGCAGTGCTAGACCAGAGACAGAAGCTTTCTTT. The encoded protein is CSARPETEAFF.

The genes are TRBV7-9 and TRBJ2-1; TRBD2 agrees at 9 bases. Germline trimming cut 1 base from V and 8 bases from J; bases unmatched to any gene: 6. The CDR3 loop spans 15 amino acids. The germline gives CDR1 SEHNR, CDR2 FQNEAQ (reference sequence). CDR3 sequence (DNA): TGTGCCAGCAGCTTAGGGCGGGGGGGGACGGATGAGCAGTTCTTC. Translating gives CASSLGRGGTDEQFF.

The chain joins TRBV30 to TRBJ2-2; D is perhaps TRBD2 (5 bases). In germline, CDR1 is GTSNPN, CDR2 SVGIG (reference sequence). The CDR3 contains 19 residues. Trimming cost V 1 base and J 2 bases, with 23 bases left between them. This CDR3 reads CAWSDGRGLSAFNTGELFF. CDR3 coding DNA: TGTGCCTGGAGTGATGGGCGTGGACTTTCGGCTTTTAACACCGGGGAGCTGTTTTTT.

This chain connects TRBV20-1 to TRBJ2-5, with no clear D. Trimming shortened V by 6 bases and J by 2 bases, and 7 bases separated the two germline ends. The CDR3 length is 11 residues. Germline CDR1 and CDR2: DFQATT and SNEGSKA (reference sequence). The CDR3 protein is CSAFLQETQYF. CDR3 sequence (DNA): TGCAGTGCGTTTCTTCAAGAGACCCAGTACTTC.

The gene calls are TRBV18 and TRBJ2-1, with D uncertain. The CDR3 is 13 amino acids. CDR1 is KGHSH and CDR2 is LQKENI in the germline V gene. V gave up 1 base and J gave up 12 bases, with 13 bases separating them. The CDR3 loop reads CASSPRGTWLQFF. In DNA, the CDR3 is TGTGCCAGCTCACCACGCGGTACCTGGTTGCAGTTCTTC. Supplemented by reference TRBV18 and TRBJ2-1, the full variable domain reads NAGVMQNPRHLVRRRGQEARLRCSPMKGHSHVYWYRQLPEEGLKFMVYLQKENIIDESGMPKERFSAEFPKEGPSILRIQQVVRGDSAAYFCASSPRGTWLQFFGPGTRLTVL.

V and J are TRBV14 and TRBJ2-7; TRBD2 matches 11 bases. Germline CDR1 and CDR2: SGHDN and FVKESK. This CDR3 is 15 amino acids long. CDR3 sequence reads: CASSQIRNSGRALNV. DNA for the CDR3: TGTGCCAGCAGCCAAATCCGAAATAGCGGGAGGGCCTTGAACGTC.

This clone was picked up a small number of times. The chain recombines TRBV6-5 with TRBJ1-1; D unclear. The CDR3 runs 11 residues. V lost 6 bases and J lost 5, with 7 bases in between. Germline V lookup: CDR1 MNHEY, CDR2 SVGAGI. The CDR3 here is CASSRFTEAFF. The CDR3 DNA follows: TGTGCCAGCAGCCGTTTTACTGAAGCTTTCTTT.

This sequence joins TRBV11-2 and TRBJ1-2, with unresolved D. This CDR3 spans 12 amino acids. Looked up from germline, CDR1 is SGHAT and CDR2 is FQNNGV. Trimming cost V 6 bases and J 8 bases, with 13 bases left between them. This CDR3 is CASSLFRSGYTF. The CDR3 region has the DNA TGTGCCAGCAGTTTATTCCGGTCCGGCTACACCTTC.

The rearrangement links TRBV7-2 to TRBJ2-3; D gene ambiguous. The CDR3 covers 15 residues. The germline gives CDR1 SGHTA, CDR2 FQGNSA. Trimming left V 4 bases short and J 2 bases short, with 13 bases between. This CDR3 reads CASSSTFLDTDTQYF. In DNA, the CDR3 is TGTGCCAGCAGCTCCACCTTCCTAGACACAGATACGCAGTATTTT.

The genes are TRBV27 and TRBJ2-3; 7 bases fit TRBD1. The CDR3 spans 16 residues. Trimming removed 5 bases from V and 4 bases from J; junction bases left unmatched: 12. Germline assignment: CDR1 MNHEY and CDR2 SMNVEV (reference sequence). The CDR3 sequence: CASSPHRGSDADTQYF. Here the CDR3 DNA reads TGTGCCAGCAGTCCCCACAGGGGCTCTGATGCAGATACGCAGTATTTT.